The clone carrying this T cell receptor (beta chain) was seen a few times. The antigen is undetermined. This sample is part of a study of early T cells in non-severe SARS-CoV-2 infection. The overall study: With bulk RNA from unsorted whole blood as input, sequencing yielded unpaired chains.

Unique molecular identifiers (one per individual cDNA molecule) were attached. TCRdb re-called the 5' RACE reads through MiXCR, storing one row per CDR3 protein. The table shows 50,000 to 75,000 distinct CDR3 sequences, with more than 7% occurring only once. Findings and limits, study-wide: VDJdb matching skewed toward anti-spike CD8 responses, missing private and CD4 specificities.

Germline-derived CDR1 and CDR2 are SNHLY and FYNNEI. The CDR3 has 18 amino acids. After removal of 0 bases from V and 4 bases from J, the junction contained 10 bases not matched to a gene. This sequence joins TRBV2 and TRBJ1-3; 9 bases match TRBD1. The sequencing here drew on whole blood, taken at baseline. The TCR sequence derives from an adult who was a healthcare worker with PCR-confirmed SARS-CoV-2 infection or an uninfected control (not recorded which). CDR3 residues: CASSEALGTGNPGNTIYF. CDR3 nucleotide sequence: TGTGCCAGCAGTGAAGCGCTTGGGACAGGGAACCCCGGAAACACCATATATTTT.